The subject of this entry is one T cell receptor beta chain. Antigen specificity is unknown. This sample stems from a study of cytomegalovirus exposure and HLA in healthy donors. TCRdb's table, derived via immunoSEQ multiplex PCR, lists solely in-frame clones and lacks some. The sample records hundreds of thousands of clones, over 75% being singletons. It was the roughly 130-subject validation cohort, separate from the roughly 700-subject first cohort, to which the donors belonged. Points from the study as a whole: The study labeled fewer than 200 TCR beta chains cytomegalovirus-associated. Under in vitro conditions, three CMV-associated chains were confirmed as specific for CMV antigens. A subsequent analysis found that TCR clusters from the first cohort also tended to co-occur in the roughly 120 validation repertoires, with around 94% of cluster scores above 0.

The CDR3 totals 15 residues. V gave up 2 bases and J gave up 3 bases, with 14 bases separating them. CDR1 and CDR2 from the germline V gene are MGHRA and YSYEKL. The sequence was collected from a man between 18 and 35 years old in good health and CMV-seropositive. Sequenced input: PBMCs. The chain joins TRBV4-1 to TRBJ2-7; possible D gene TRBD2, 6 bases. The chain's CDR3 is CASSQRAGRDYEQYF. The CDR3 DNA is TGCGCCAGCAGCCAACGCGCGGGACGAGACTACGAGCAGTACTTC.